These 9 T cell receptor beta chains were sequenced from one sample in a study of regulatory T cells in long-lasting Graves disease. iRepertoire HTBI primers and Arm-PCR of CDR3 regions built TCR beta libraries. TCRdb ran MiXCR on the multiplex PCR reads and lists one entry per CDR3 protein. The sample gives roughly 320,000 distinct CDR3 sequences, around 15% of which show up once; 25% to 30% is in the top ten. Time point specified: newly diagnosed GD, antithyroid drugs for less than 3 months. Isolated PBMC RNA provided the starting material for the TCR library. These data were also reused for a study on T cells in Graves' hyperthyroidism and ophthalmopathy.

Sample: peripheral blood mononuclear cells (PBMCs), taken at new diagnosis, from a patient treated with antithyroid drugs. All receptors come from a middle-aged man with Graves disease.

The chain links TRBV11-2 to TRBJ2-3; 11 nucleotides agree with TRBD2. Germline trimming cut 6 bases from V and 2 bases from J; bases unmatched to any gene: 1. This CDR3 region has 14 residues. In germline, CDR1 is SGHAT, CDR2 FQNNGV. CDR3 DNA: TGTGCCAGCAGACTAGCGGGGGCCACAGATACGCAGTATTTT. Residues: CASRLAGATDTQYF.

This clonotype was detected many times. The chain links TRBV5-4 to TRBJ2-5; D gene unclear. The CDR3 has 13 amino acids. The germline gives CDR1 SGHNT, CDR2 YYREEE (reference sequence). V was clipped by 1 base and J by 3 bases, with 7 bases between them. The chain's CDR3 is CASSLIQKETQYF. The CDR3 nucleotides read TGTGCCAGCAGCTTGATACAAAAAGAGACCCAGTACTTC.

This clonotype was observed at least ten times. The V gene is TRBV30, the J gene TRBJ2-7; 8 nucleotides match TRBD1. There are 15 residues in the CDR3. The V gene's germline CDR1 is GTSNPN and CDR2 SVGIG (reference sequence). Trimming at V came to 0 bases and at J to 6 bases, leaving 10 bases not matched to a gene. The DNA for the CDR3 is TGTGCCTGGAGTGTCGTCGGGCAGGGGGCAGGCGAGCAGTACTTC. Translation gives CAWSVVGQGAGEQYF.

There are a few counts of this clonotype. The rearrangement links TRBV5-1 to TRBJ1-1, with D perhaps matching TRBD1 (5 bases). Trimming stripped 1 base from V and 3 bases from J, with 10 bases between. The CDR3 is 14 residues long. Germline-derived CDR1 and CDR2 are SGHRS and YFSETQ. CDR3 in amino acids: CASSLTGQDTEAFF. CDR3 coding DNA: TGCGCCAGCAGCTTGACAGGTCAGGACACTGAAGCTTTCTTT. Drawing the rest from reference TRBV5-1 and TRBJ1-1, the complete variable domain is KAGVTQTPRYLIKTRGQQVTLSCSPISGHRSVSWYQQTPGQGLQFLFEYFSETQRNKGNFPGRFSGRQFSNSRSEMNVSTLELGDSALYLCASSLTGQDTEAFFGQGTRLTVV.

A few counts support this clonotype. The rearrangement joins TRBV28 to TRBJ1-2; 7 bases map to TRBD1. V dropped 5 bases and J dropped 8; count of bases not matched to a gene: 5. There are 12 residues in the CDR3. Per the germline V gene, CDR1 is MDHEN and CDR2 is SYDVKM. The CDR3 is CASSGQAFGYTF. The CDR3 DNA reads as TGTGCCAGCAGTGGACAGGCCTTCGGCTACACCTTC.

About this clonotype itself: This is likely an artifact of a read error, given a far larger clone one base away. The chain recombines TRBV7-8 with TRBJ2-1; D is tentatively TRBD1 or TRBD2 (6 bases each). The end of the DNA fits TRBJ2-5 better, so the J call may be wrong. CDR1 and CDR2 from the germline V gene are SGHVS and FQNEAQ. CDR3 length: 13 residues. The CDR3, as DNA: TGTGCCAGCGGCTTTGGGGGGCTGAAGACCCAGTACTTC. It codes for CASGFGGLKTQYF.

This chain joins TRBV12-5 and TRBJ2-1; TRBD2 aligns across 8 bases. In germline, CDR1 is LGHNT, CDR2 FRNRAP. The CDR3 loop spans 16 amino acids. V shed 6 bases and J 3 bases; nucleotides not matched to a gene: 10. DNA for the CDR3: TGTGCTAGTGGACTCGCGGGGGGCCGGCACTACAATGAGCAGTTCTTC. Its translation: CASGLAGGRHYNEQFF.

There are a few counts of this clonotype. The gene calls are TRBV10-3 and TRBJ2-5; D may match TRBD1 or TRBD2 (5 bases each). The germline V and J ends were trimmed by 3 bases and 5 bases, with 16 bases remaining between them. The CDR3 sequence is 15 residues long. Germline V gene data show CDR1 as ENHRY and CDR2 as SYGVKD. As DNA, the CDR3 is TGTGCCATCAGTGATCACGTGAAGGGGACGGAGACCCAGTACTTC. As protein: CAISDHVKGTETQYF.

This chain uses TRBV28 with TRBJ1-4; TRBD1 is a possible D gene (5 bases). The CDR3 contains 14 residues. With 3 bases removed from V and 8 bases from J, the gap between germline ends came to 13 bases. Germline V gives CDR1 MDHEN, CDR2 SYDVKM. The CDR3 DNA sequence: TGTGCCAGCAGTTTCCCCGTCCCAGGGGAAAAACTGTTTTTT. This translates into CASSFPVPGEKLFF.